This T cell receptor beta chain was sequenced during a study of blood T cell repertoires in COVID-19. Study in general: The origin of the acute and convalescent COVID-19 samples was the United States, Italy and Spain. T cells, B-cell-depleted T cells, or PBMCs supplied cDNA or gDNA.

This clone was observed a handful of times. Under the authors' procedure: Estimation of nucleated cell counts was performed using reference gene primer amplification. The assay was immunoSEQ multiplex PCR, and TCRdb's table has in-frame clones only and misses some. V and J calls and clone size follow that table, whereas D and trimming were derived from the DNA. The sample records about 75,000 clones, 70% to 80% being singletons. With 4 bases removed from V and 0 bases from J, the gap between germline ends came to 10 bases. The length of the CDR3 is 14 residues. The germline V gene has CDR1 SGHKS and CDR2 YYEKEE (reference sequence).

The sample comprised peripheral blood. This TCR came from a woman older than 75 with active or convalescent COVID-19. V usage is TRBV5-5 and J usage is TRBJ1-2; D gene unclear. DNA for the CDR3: TGTGCCAGCAGCGCCATCGTAGCTAACTATGGCTACACCTTC. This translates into CASSAIVANYGYTF.